The 5 T cell receptor beta chains below come from one sample, sequenced in a study of OX40 agonist ivuxolimab in advanced cancers. Generated by immunoSEQ multiplex PCR, the TCRdb table keeps only in-frame clones and is missing some. The sample includes 30,000 to 45,000 clones, roughly 82% of them seen just once. This material consisted of CD4+ or CD8+ T cells sorted from blood, taken in a trial of the OX40 agonist ivuxolimab. All receptors come from an adult with an advanced solid tumor such as melanoma, head and neck, liver or kidney cancer.

The V and J genes are TRBV6-6 and TRBJ2-7, with 9 bases identical to TRBD2. Trimming removed 7 bases from V and 4 bases from J; junction bases left unmatched: 11. The CDR3 loop spans 15 amino acids. Looked up from germline, CDR1 is MNHNY and CDR2 is SVGAGI (reference sequence). CDR3 in DNA: TGTGCCAGCACTACAGCGGGGGGCGAGAGTTACGAGCAGTACTTC. Its translation: CASTTAGGESYEQYF.

The V call is TRBV9, the J call TRBJ2-1; D is unresolved. Trimming took off 4 bases at V and 7 bases at J, with 15 bases between the two ends. Germline V gives CDR1 SGDLS, CDR2 YYNGEE. The CDR3 spans 14 residues. This CDR3 is CASSSQVSSNEQFF. The CDR3 nucleotides are TGTGCCAGCAGCTCACAAGTATCTTCGAATGAGCAGTTCTTC.

The CDR3 DNA sequence: TGTGCCAGCAGCCCCGGACAGGGCAACTATGGCTACACCTTC. It codes for CASSPGQGNYGYTF. The chain uses TRBV7-3 and TRBJ1-2, with 8 bases fitting TRBD1. Germline V lookup: CDR1 SGHTA, CDR2 FQGTGA. Losses at the gene ends were 5 bases for V and 2 bases for J; bases not matched to a gene: 4. CDR3 length: 14 amino acids. Using reference TRBV7-3 and TRBJ1-2 for the parts outside the CDR3, the full variable domain is GAGVSQTPSNKVTEKGKYVELRCDPISGHTALYWYRQSLGQGPEFLIYFQGTGAADDSGLPNDRFFAVRPEGSVSTLKIQRTERGDSAVYLCASSPGQGNYGYTFGSGTRLTVV.

This sequence joins TRBV28 and TRBJ2-1; TRBD2 matches 7 bases. V was clipped by 10 bases and J by 8 bases; unmatched bases: 14. Germline lookup yields CDR1 MDHEN and CDR2 SYDVKM. The CDR3 runs to 14 residues. The CDR3 nucleotides read TGTGCCACCATTGGAGGGAGGGGTCGAGATGAGCAGTTCTTC. Translating it yields CATIGGRGRDEQFF.

V is TRBV10-1 and J is TRBJ2-2, with D perhaps TRBD1 (5 bases). Per germline, CDR1 WNHNN and CDR2 SYGVQD (reference sequence). V was cut by 3 bases and J by 3 bases, with 11 bases left in between. The CDR3 covers 15 residues. CDR3 DNA sequence: TGCGCCAGCAGTGACGGCAGGGAATACACCGGGGAGCTGTTTTTT. As protein: CASSDGREYTGELFF.